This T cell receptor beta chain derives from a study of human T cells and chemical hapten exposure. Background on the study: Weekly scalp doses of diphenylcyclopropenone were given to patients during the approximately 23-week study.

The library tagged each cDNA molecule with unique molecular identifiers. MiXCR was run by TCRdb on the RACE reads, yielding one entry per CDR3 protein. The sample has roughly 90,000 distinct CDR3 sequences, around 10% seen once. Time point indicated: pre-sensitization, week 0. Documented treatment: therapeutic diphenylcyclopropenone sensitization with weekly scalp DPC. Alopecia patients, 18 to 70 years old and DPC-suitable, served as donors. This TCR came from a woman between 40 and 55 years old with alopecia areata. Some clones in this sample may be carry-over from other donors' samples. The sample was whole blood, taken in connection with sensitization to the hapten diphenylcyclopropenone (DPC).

The CDR3 nucleotides read TGTGCCAGCAGACCCGACAGGGTGAATGAAAAACTGTTTTTT. It specifies CASRPDRVNEKLFF. The chain combines TRBV6-2 or TRBV6-3 with TRBJ1-4; the match to TRBD1 covers 7 bases. Losses at the gene ends were 6 bases for V and 5 bases for J; bases not matched to a gene: 6. Germline CDR1 and CDR2: MNHEY and SVGEGT. The CDR3 covers 14 residues.